The T cell receptor (beta chain) described here comes from a study of shared clonotypes between healthy human individuals. Points from the study as a whole: Sequencing depth was predicted to influence how clonotypes are shared among donors. The sole specimen, blood, was sampled, and tissue repertoires likely differ.

All of the donors resided in Nashville, Tennessee, and each was a Caucasian adult. The germline V gene has CDR1 SGHDT and CDR2 YYEEEE. The CDR3 spans 17 residues. V lost 1 base, J lost 2 bases, and 13 bases lay in between. Sorted-subset replicate PCR reactions were performed with around 210 ng DNA, corresponding to roughly 27,000 T cell genomes. Data came from immunoSEQ multiplex PCR; TCRdb stores just in-frame clones and leaves some out. The sample consists of about 960,000 clones, over 60% of them appearing once. A single count supports this clone. What it binds is unknown. This sequence joins TRBV5-6 and TRBJ1-6; D is uncertain. The sequenced sample was memory CD4+ T cells sorted from blood. The subset here: CD45RA-negative fraction. The origin of this receptor is a man between 18 and 35 years old in good health. The DNA of the CDR3 is TGTGCCAGCAGCTTGTTCGGCGGGAGTCCCTATAATTCACCCCTCCACTTT. Translation gives CASSLFGGSPYNSPLHF.